This T cell receptor beta chain was captured by sequencing in a study of tumor-infiltrating lymphocytes in primary liver carcinoma. The wider study: Recorded tumor stage was T1-T3 N0M0, with diameters of roughly 4 to 10 cm.

The authors took blood RNA from unsorted whole blood and also extracted germline DNA. Total RNA (approximately 0.5 ug) served as template for TCR beta cDNA synthesis primed by a constant-region primer. For TCR beta, libraries were produced by three nested multiplex PCR rounds using slightly modified ARM-PCR. In TCRdb, the multiplex PCR reads were re-called with MiXCR into one record per CDR3 protein. The repertoire includes 300,000 to 350,000 distinct CDR3 sequences, approximately 54% of them detected once, and about a sixth sits in the top ten. Regarding this clonotype: At one end the junction does not follow the germline gene, possibly because of a read error.

What was sequenced was peripheral blood. The clonotype originates from a woman in her 30s with primary liver carcinoma and hepatitis B virus infection.

Here the CDR3 DNA reads TGCGCCAGCAACAGTAGGGGAAAGGGTGGGCTGTTCTTT. Protein: CASNSRGKGGLFF. V is TRBV4-1 and J is TRBJ2-2; D is perhaps TRBD1 (5 bases). CDR1 and CDR2 from the germline V gene are MGHRA and YSYEKL. The CDR3 covers 13 residues.